This entry concerns a single T cell receptor beta chain. Its antigen remains unknown. Libraries were prepared by immunoSEQ multiplex PCR; TCRdb keeps only in-frame clonotypes and omits some of them. The table has about a million clones, approximately 77% seen once; the top ten hold 0.89%. The source of the sample is a study of shared clonotypes between healthy human individuals. Overall study findings and caveats: Shared across a handful of donors were approximately 5% of the naive CD4 clonotypes. Naive subsets generally had larger estimated richness than memory subsets. Rarefaction showed that sequencing of sorted subsets was incomplete (despite large depth).

CD4+ cell separation produced CD45RA+ naive and CD45RA-negative memory subsets. Looked up from germline, CDR1 is SGHAT and CDR2 is FQNNGV. This CDR3 contains 15 residues. V lost 5 bases and J lost 4; bases outside the gene matches: 6. The clonotype was recovered from a man between 18 and 29 years old in good health. Some clones in this sample may be carry-over from other donors' samples. V and J are TRBV11-2 and TRBJ1-3, with 9 nucleotides matching TRBD1. Sequencing used memory CD4+ T cells from PBMCs. Subset noted: CD45RA-negative fraction. CDR3 sequence reads: CASSRDRVMGNTIYF. The CDR3 region has the DNA TGTGCCAGCAGCCGGGACAGGGTCATGGGAAACACCATATATTTT.